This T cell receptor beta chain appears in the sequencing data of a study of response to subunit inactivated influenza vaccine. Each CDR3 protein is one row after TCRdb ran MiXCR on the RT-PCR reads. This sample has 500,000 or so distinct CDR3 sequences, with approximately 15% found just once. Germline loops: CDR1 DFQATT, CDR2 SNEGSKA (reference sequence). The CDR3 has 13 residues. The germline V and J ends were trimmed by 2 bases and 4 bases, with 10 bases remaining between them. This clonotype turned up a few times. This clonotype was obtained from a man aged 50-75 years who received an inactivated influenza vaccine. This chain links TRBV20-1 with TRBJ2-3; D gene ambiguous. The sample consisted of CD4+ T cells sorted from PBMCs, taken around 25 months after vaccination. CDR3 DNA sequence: TGCAGTGCTAGAATTAACGGCGCAGATACGCAGTATTTT. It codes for CSARINGADTQYF.